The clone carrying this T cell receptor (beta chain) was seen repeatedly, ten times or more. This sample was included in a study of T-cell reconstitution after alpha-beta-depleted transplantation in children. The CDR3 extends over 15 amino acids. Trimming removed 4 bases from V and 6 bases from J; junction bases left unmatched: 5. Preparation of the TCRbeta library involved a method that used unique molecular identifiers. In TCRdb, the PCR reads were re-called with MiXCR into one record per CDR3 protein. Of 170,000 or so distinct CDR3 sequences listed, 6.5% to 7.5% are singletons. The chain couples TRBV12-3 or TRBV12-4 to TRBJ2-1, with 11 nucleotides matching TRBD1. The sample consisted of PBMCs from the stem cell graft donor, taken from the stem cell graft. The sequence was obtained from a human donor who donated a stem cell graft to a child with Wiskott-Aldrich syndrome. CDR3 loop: CASSSTGQGGNEQFF. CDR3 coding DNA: TGTGCCAGCAGTTCGACGGGACAGGGGGGCAATGAGCAGTTCTTC.